These 14 T cell receptor beta chains share one sample of origin, sequenced in a study of cytomegalovirus exposure and HLA in healthy donors. Data came from immunoSEQ multiplex PCR; TCRdb stores just in-frame clones and leaves some out. The repertoire holds approximately 100,000 clones, 87% seen once, with roughly 3.9% in the top ten. The sequencing input was PBMCs. Receptors were obtained from a young woman in good health and CMV-seronegative.

This clone was observed a single time. The chain uses TRBV18 and TRBJ2-7; D not certain. V lost 3 bases and J 1 base, leaving 10 bases between the germline ends. This CDR3 is 14 amino acids long. Germline-derived CDR1 and CDR2 are KGHSH and LQKENI. The CDR3 region has the DNA TGTGCCAGCTCACCTGTGTTTAAATCCTACGAGCAGTACTTC. Encoded protein: CASSPVFKSYEQYF.

This rearrangement joins TRBV6-1 to TRBJ2-7, with D perhaps TRBD2 (6 bases). This CDR3 contains 14 residues. V was clipped by 0 bases and J by 3 bases, with 9 bases between them. CDR1 is MNHNS, CDR2 SASEGT, per germline. The CDR3 DNA is TGTGCCAGCAGTGAAGCGCGGGGACGCTACGAGCAGTACTTC. This codes for CASSEARGRYEQYF.

The chain has TRBV4-2 and TRBJ2-7; weak D call: TRBD2 (6 bases). Germline V lookup: CDR1 LGHNA, CDR2 YNFKEQ. The CDR3 has 14 amino acids. Trimming removed 4 bases from V and 0 bases from J, with 10 bases in between. CDR3 DNA sequence: TGTGCCAGCAGCCGGGACTTAAGCTCCTACGAGCAGTACTTC. Residues: CASSRDLSSYEQYF.

V and J are TRBV9 and TRBJ1-1, with 9 bases aligning to TRBD1. CDR1 is SGDLS, CDR2 YYNGEE, per germline. J gave up 4 bases and V 4 bases, and 17 bases lay outside the gene matches. The CDR3 covers 18 residues. The CDR3 here is CASSPFRPGQGIITEAFF. For the CDR3, the DNA is TGTGCCAGCAGCCCATTCCGGCCGGGACAGGGAATAATCACTGAAGCTTTCTTT. The complete variable domain, with remaining parts taken from reference TRBV9 and TRBJ1-1, reads DSGVTQTPKHLITATGQRVTLRCSPRSGDLSVYWYQQSLDQGLQFLIQYYNGEERAKGNILERFSAQQFPDLHSELNLSSLELGDSALYFCASSPFRPGQGIITEAFFGQGTRLTVV.

This chain connects TRBV28 to TRBJ1-5; no clear D. CDR3 length: 16 amino acids. Germline V lookup: CDR1 MDHEN, CDR2 SYDVKM. V gave up 7 bases and J gave up 6 bases, with 22 bases separating them. The CDR3 here is CASTIGGEYAGQPQHF. As DNA, the CDR3 is TGTGCCAGCACCATTGGCGGGGAATACGCGGGTCAGCCCCAGCATTTT.

This clone was detected only once. The chain uses TRBV10-2 and TRBJ2-7, with D maybe TRBD1 (5 bases). V lost 5 bases to trimming and J lost 4 bases, with 6 bases between them. CDR1 and CDR2 (germline): WSHSY, SAAADI. The CDR3 covers 11 residues. CDR3 nucleotides: TGCGCCAGCAGTCCAGGGTACGAGCAGTACTTC. Translation gives CASSPGYEQYF.

The gene calls are TRBV28 and TRBJ1-5; D is unresolved. The CDR3 consists of 13 residues. V was clipped by 11 bases and J by 4 bases, with 15 bases between them. CDR1 and CDR2 from the germline V gene are MDHEN and SYDVKM. The CDR3 sequence: CASGRVGNQPQHF. The DNA of the CDR3 is TGTGCCTCGGGGAGGGTAGGTAATCAGCCCCAGCATTTT.

This chain joins TRBV11-3 and TRBJ2-2, with 7 bases fitting TRBD1. CDR3 length: 13 residues. The germline V gene has CDR1 SGHNT and CDR2 YENEEA. J was trimmed by 6 bases and V by 4 bases; bases with no gene match: 2. Here the CDR3 reads CASSSTGAGELFF. The DNA of the CDR3 is TGTGCCAGCAGCTCCACAGGGGCCGGGGAGCTGTTTTTT.

V and J are TRBV4-1 and TRBJ1-2; 7 bases align to TRBD1. Unmatched junction bases numbered 7, after V lost 4 bases and J lost 5 bases. CDR1 MGHRA and CDR2 YSYEKL come from the germline V gene. The CDR3 loop spans 14 amino acids. The DNA of the CDR3 is TGCGCCAGCAGCCCCTGGGAACAGGGGTATGGCTACACCTTC. It yields the protein CASSPWEQGYGYTF.

The chain combines TRBV5-5 with TRBJ2-6; 7 bases map to TRBD1. Germline CDR1 is SGHKS and CDR2 is YYEKEE (reference sequence). J gave up 2 bases and V 4 bases, and 3 bases lay outside the gene matches. The CDR3 has 15 residues. For the CDR3, the DNA is TGTGCCAGCAGCCCGACAGGGACTGGGGCCAACGTCCTGACTTTC. Protein: CASSPTGTGANVLTF.

The chain uses TRBV10-1 and TRBJ1-2, with a possible D match to TRBD1 (6 bases). Germline V lookup: CDR1 WNHNN, CDR2 SYGVQD (reference sequence). The CDR3 totals 15 residues. V lost 11 bases and J 5 bases, leaving 24 bases between the germline ends. DNA of the CDR3: TGCGCCTTCTCTCCCGGGGGGCAGGGAGGGTATGGCTACACCTTC. Translated, it gives CAFSPGGQGGYGYTF.

V usage is TRBV7-9 and J usage is TRBJ1-4, with D uncertain. Trimming took off 3 bases at V and 6 bases at J, with 14 bases between the two ends. The CDR3 contains 15 residues. The germline V gene has CDR1 SEHNR and CDR2 FQNEAQ (reference sequence). This CDR3 is CASSFLGLRDEKLFF. The DNA of the CDR3 is TGTGCCAGCAGCTTTTTGGGCTTGCGTGATGAAAAACTGTTTTTT. Full variable domain (rest looked up from reference TRBV7-9 and TRBJ1-4): DTGVSQNPRHKITKRGQNVTFRCDPISEHNRLYWYRQTLGQGPEFLTYFQNEAQLEKSRLLSDRFSAERPKGSFSTLEIQRTEQGDSAMYLCASSFLGLRDEKLFFGSGTQLSVL.

The V call is TRBV28, the J call TRBJ2-7; no reliable D call. The CDR3 is 11 residues long. V lost 5 bases and J 4 bases, leaving 6 bases between the germline ends. Germline CDR1 MDHEN, CDR2 SYDVKM. Here the CDR3 reads CASSIQYEQYF. CDR3 in DNA: TGTGCCAGCAGTATCCAGTACGAGCAGTACTTC.

The chain employs TRBV5-4 and TRBJ2-7, with D possibly TRBD2 on 5 matching bases. There are 16 residues in the CDR3. CDR1 is SGHNT and CDR2 is YYREEE in the germline V gene (reference sequence). The V end was cut by 0 bases, the J end by 0 bases, with 13 bases between. The CDR3 here is CASSLASSLSSYEQYF. CDR3 nucleotide sequence: TGTGCCAGCAGCTTGGCGTCTAGCCTGAGCTCCTACGAGCAGTACTTC.